This T cell receptor (beta chain) was documented in a study of T cell repertoires in cytomegalovirus infection (dated by TCRdb to between 2018 and 2021). About the full investigation: Because public TCR beta signatures pointed to carriage of CMV infection together with the matching HLA type, the HLA type of each donor mattered for the analysis.

The full study reports these points: The ex vivo response was dominated by HLA-C-restricted CMV-specific TCR beta clonotypes, and the single most frequent clonotype in two of eight donors was supplied by these HLA-C-restricted clonotypes. In both this cohort and an independent approximately 400-donor cohort, the cumulative frequency of public TCR beta family members distinguished carriers of CMV infection plus the relevant HLA type.

Concerning this clonotype: Its antigen target is currently unknown. No per-base quality is available; no much larger clone lies one base away.

The sequencer was an Illumina HiSeq 1500. TCRdb applied fastp at Q25 and MiXCR to the public reads, then kept only in-frame beta chains. Under each unique CDR3 protein, matching rows form one entry showing the most common genes and DNA. The sample table shows some 150,000 distinct CDR3 sequences, and about 25% are seen once. The ten largest clones add up to 9.5% to 12% of the sample. The TCR was taken from a human donor in good health (CMV status not recorded). Some clones in this sample may be carry-over from other donors' samples. The material sequenced was PBMCs.

The CDR3 protein: CASIDREGTGELFF. At the DNA level, the sequence is TGTGCCAGCATAGACAGGGAGGGCACCGGGGAGCTGTTTTTT. The chain is made from TRBV2 and TRBJ2-2; the D region is possibly TRBD1 or TRBD2, each matching across 7 bases. CDR1 SNHLY and CDR2 FYNNEI are derived from the germline V gene. Counted from cysteine to phenylalanine, this CDR3 has 14 amino acids. The retained sequence is limited to the CDR3, 42 bases, with the frame set at the first base. V loses 7 bases of germline sequence and J loses 4 bases, and the interval between the two ends is 13 bases.